The 32 T cell receptor beta chains below come from one sample, sequenced in a study of T cell clonality in common variable immunodeficiency (dated by TCRdb to 2013 to 2016). Broader findings and caveats from the paper: CVID TCRbeta sequences were reported to have fewer deletions and N-nucleotide insertions and to lack highly modified clones with 13 or more V deletions.

The library was produced with the immunoSEQ multiplex PCR assay. TCRdb retrieved this table from immuneACCESS and kept in-frame rearrangements only. Not all clones are present; in checked studies, unresolved V genes account for under half, and no reason is known for the remainder. For this sample, around 30,000 clones are listed, none of them singletons. The leading ten clones occupy 25% to 30% of the sample. No antigen has been identified for these receptors. Material for sequencing was peripheral blood mononuclear cells. These receptors all stem from a human donor with common variable immunodeficiency.

The table lists this clone with many counts. The covered CDR3 bases are TGCGCCAGCAGCCCAACGACAGGGGGA. Amino acid sequence: CASSPTTGG. The whole CDR3 protein is CASSPTTGGAFF. The chain carries TRBV5-1 and TRBJ1-1; 9 bases are shared with TRBD1. The read gets to within 3 residues of the CDR3 end, and the germline J gene fills in the rest. Per germline, CDR1 SGHRS and CDR2 YFSETQ. CDR3 length: 12 amino acids.

This clone was recorded at least ten times. Read sequence stops 3 residues before the CDR3 end, and the germline J gene provides the missing end. The genes are TRBV19 and TRBJ2-3, with TRBD2 as a possible D gene (6 bases). The CDR3 runs to 15 residues. Trimming stripped 3 bases from V and 2 bases from J, with 12 bases between. Germline CDR1 and CDR2: LNHDA and SQIVND (reference sequence). The CDR3 bases that were read are TGTGCCAGTAGTATCCGGGACTCCCTCACAGATACG. This encodes CASSIRDSLTDT. The entire CDR3 is CASSIRDSLTDTQYF.

This clone turned up a few times. The read terminates 3 residues before the CDR3 end, so the remaining end is supplied by the germline J gene. The J gene is TRBJ2-7, the V gene TRBV2, with a tentative D call TRBD1 (6 bases). CDR1 and CDR2 (germline): SNHLY, FYNNEI. The CDR3 spans 14 residues. Trimming pared 7 bases from V and 5 bases from J, leaving 18 bases between. The CDR3 loop reads CASKRTGLKDEQYF. The sequenced part of the CDR3 DNA is TGTGCCAGCAAACGAACAGGGTTGAAGGACGAG.

This clone was counted between two and nine times. From the germline J gene comes the end of the CDR3, since the read stops 3 residues before it. The chain recombines TRBV7-6 with TRBJ2-7, with 9 positions matching TRBD2. This CDR3 contains 15 residues. V was pared by 5 bases and J by 5 bases, with 10 bases of the junction left unmatched. The germline CDR1 and CDR2 sequences are SGHVS and FNYEAQ. Partial CDR3 DNA: TGTGCCAGCAGCCTGGGGGCGGGAGGGCCGAACGAG. Its translation: CASSLGAGGPNE. The complete CDR3 reads CASSLGAGGPNEQYF.

This clone has at least ten counts. Read sequence stops 3 residues before the CDR3 end, and the germline J gene provides the missing end. The chain recombines TRBV18 with TRBJ1-2, with D unclear. Germline V gene sequence: CDR1 KGHSH, CDR2 LQKENI. Trimming removed 2 bases at V and 6 bases at J, with 7 bases between. The length of the CDR3 is 12 residues. Here the CDR3 reads CASSPNNNGYTF. CDR3 DNA, as far as it was read: TGTGCCAGCTCACCAAACAACAATGGC.

This clone was recorded many times. The DNA read from the CDR3 is TGTGCCAGCACCCCAATCGGGGGTAGGGATACG. It translates to CASTPIGGRDT. The entire CDR3 protein reads CASTPIGGRDTQYF. The V gene is TRBV6-2 or TRBV6-3, the J gene TRBJ2-3, with a tentative D call TRBD2 (6 bases). The DNA ends 3 residues before the CDR3 does, and the rest of the CDR3 is filled in from the germline J gene. This CDR3 contains 14 residues. V was cut by 7 bases and J by 6 bases, with 17 bases left in between. Germline CDR1 MNHEY, CDR2 SVGEGT.

For this clone: The read terminates 3 residues before the CDR3 end, so the remaining end is supplied by the germline J gene. The chain is built from TRBV10-2 and TRBJ2-1; D gene uncertain. The CDR3 loop spans 10 amino acids. V lost 6 bases to trimming and J lost 7 bases, with 4 bases between them. The germline CDR1 and CDR2 sequences are WSHSY and SAAADI. This CDR3 is CASRGNEQFF. Partial CDR3 DNA: TGCGCCAGCAGAGGTAATGAG.

Comment on this clone: The CDR3 is cut off 3 residues early in the read; its end comes from the germline J gene. This rearrangement joins TRBV2 to TRBJ2-5; D is uncertain. Germline-derived CDR1 and CDR2 are SNHLY and FYNNEI. V was shortened by 6 bases and J by 5 bases, with 10 bases between the two germline ends. This CDR3 comprises 12 residues. CDR3 DNA (partial): TGTGCCAGCAGGAGAGAAGGGGAGACC. Translated: CASRREGET. The CDR3, in full, reads CASRREGETQYF.

This clone was counted between two and nine times. The CDR3 is cut off 3 residues early in the read; its end comes from the germline J gene. V gene TRBV19 combines with J gene TRBJ2-7; possible D gene TRBD1, 5 bases. Germline V gene lookup returns CDR1 LNHDA and CDR2 SQIVND (reference sequence). Deletions cut 3 bases from V and 2 bases from J, with 11 bases between. The CDR3 contains 14 residues. CDR3 protein: CASSIFAGPYEQYF. The CDR3 bases that were read are TGTGCCAGTAGTATCTTTGCAGGGCCCTACGAG.

This clone was recorded many times. The sequence runs out 3 residues before the end of the CDR3; the remainder is reconstructed from the germline J gene. The rearrangement uses TRBV19 and TRBJ2-2; 9 bases map to TRBD1. Looked up from germline, CDR1 is LNHDA and CDR2 is SQIVND (reference sequence). V lost 5 bases and J lost 1; bases outside the gene matches: 2. The CDR3 consists of 15 residues. Partial CDR3 DNA: TGTGCCAGTAGTCCGGACAGGGGGAACACCGGGGAG. Residues: CASSPDRGNTGE. The full CDR3 protein reads CASSPDRGNTGELFF.

This clone was recorded at least ten times. The CDR3 end lies 3 residues beyond the end of the read and is filled in from the germline J gene. The chain is built from TRBV10-3 and TRBJ1-5; no firm D call. The V gene's germline CDR1 is ENHRY and CDR2 SYGVKD. The CDR3 has 17 residues. V shed 2 bases and J shed 2 bases, with 16 bases lying between them. CDR3 DNA, as far as it was read: TGTGCCATCAGTGAGAGGATTAGCCCAGCGGGCAATCAGCCC. Protein sequence: CAISERISPAGNQP. The full CDR3 reads CAISERISPAGNQPQHF.

This clone was counted many times. The CDR3 end lies 3 residues beyond the end of the read and is filled in from the germline J gene. The chain is built from TRBV18 and TRBJ2-7; tentative D call: TRBD1 (6 bases). The V end was cut by 0 bases, the J end by 0 bases, with 9 bases between. Germline V lookup: CDR1 KGHSH, CDR2 LQKENI. CDR3 size: 15 residues. The CDR3 reads CASSPPLTGSYEQYF. The covered CDR3 bases are TGTGCCAGCTCACCACCGTTGACAGGCTCCTACGAG. Full variable domain (remainder filled in from reference TRBV18 and TRBJ2-7): NAGVMQNPRHLVRRRGQEARLRCSPMKGHSHVYWYRQLPEEGLKFMVYLQKENIIDESGMPKERFSAEFPKEGPSILRIQQVVRGDSAAYFCASSPPLTGSYEQYFGPGTRLTVT.

There are a few counts of this clone. The read finishes 3 residues shy of the CDR3 end, and the germline J gene is used to complete it. The chain joins TRBV2 to TRBJ1-5, with TRBD1 matching 7 bases. Germline-derived CDR1 and CDR2 are SNHLY and FYNNEI. CDR3 length equals 13 residues. V lost 8 bases, J lost 3 bases, and 4 bases stayed unmatched. The DNA read from the CDR3 is TGTGCCAGCCTACAGGGGTACAATCAGCCC. As protein: CASLQGYNQP. The entire CDR3 protein is CASLQGYNQPQHF.

This clone was picked up many times. The read ends 3 residues early relative to the CDR3; the germline J gene fills the gap. J is TRBJ2-6 and V is TRBV4-2; 7 nucleotides align to TRBD1. CDR1 LGHNA and CDR2 YNFKEQ come from the germline V gene. Trimming removed 6 bases from V and 3 bases from J; junction bases left unmatched: 20. The CDR3 runs to 20 residues. Here the CDR3 reads CASRQNTVGGASGGANVLTF. CDR3 DNA, as far as it was read: TGTGCCAGCAGACAAAACACCGTAGGGGGCGCCTCAGGTGGGGCCAACGTC.

This clone was observed a handful of times. At one end, the junction sequence differs from germline, possibly due to a read error. The read stops 3 residues short of the end of the CDR3; the missing end is completed from the germline J gene. This chain joins TRBV18 and TRBJ1-6; possible D gene TRBD1, 6 bases. In germline, CDR1 is KGHSH, CDR2 LQKENI. There are 16 residues in the CDR3. The DNA read from the CDR3 is TGTGCCAGCTCCTCCCGTTCACCAGGGGATAATTCAACC. Translated: CASSSRSPGDNST. The CDR3, in full, reads CASSSRSPGDNSTLHF.

This clone appeared many times. The read gets to within 3 residues of the CDR3 end, and the germline J gene fills in the rest. This chain joins TRBV7-2 and TRBJ2-4; 11 positions agree with TRBD2. From germline, CDR1 is SGHTA and CDR2 FQGNSA. V lost 7 bases and J lost 7; bases outside the gene matches: 6. The CDR3 spans 14 residues. CDR3 DNA, as far as it was read: TGTGCCAGCACCTTGGGACTAGCGGCGAACATT. This translates into CASTLGLAANI. The entire CDR3 sequence reads CASTLGLAANIQYF.

This clone was counted a few times. The DNA ends 3 residues before the CDR3 does, and the rest of the CDR3 is filled in from the germline J gene. This chain links TRBV19 with TRBJ2-1, with 9 positions matching TRBD2. CDR3 length equals 15 residues. Germline CDR1 LNHDA, CDR2 SQIVND (reference sequence). Losses at the gene ends were 5 bases for V and 6 bases for J; bases not matched to a gene: 8. The CDR3 loop is CASSVSGRSSNEQFF. The DNA read from the CDR3 is TGTGCCAGTAGTGTTAGCGGGAGATCGTCCAATGAG. The full variable domain, rest sourced from reference TRBV19 and TRBJ2-1, is DGGITQSPKYLFRKEGQNVTLSCEQNLNHDAMYWYRQDPGQGLRLIYYSQIVNDFQKGDIAEGYSVSREKKESFPLTVTSAQKNPTAFYLCASSVSGRSSNEQFFGPGTRLTVL.

This clone was counted only a few times. The CDR3 end is not reached by the read, which stops 3 residues before it; the germline J gene fills it in. The rearrangement joins TRBV19 to TRBJ1-2; no clear D gene. Germline-derived CDR1 and CDR2 are LNHDA and SQIVND (reference sequence). The CDR3 extends over 14 amino acids. Between the trimmed V and J ends, which lost 5 bases and 2 bases, there was a span of 12 bases. Partial CDR3 DNA: TGTGCCAGTAGTCGCCGAGAAGCAAACTATGGC. Encoded protein: CASSRREANYG. The CDR3 in full is CASSRREANYGYTF.

Only a few counts were recorded for this clone. This CDR3 reads CASSQTNSNQPQHF. CDR3 DNA (partial): TGTGCCAGCTCCCAGACAAATAGCAATCAGCCC. The V and J genes are TRBV6-2 or TRBV6-3 and TRBJ1-5; D is unresolved. The read is 3 residues too short to cover the CDR3 end, so that end is filled in from the germline J gene. CDR1 and CDR2 from the germline V gene are MNHEY and SVGEGT. V lost 8 bases and J 0 bases, leaving 11 bases between the germline ends. The CDR3 covers 14 residues.

The sequenced part of the CDR3 DNA is TGTGCCAGTAGTAAGCCAAATCAGCCC. Translating it yields CASSKPNQP. The whole CDR3 sequence reads CASSKPNQPQHF. The J gene is TRBJ1-5, the V gene TRBV19; D remains unclear. The read comes to an end 3 residues before the CDR3 does, leaving the germline J gene to fill in the end. The germline V gene has CDR1 LNHDA and CDR2 SQIVND (reference sequence). The CDR3 spans 12 residues. Trimming removed 4 bases at V and 4 bases at J, with 5 bases between.

This clone was detected ten times or more. The read is 3 residues too short to cover the CDR3 end, so that end is filled in from the germline J gene. This rearrangement joins TRBV20-1 to TRBJ1-1; possibly TRBD1 for D (6 bases). V shed 3 bases and J shed 5 bases, with 16 bases lying between them. Germline V lookup: CDR1 DFQATT, CDR2 SNEGSKA (reference sequence). CDR3 length: 14 amino acids. The chain's CDR3 is CSARFEGDGTEAFF. The CDR3 DNA, read in part, is TGCAGTGCTAGGTTTGAGGGGGATGGTACTGAA.

This clone was observed many times. From the germline J gene comes the end of the CDR3, since the read stops 3 residues before it. V and J are TRBV28 and TRBJ1-2; 7 bases map to TRBD1. V lost 5 bases and J lost 4; bases outside the gene matches: 7. Germline V gene sequence: CDR1 MDHEN, CDR2 SYDVKM. The CDR3 runs to 14 residues. Partial CDR3 DNA: TGTGCCAGCAGTAGAGGGGACAGTCGCTATGGC. Protein product: CASSRGDSRYG. The entire CDR3 protein is CASSRGDSRYGYTF.

As to this clone: The read gets to within 3 residues of the CDR3 end, and the germline J gene fills in the rest. This chain uses TRBV7-3 with TRBJ1-2, with D perhaps TRBD1 (6 bases). Germline values: CDR1 SGHTA, CDR2 FQGTGA. The CDR3 totals 14 residues. The chain's CDR3 is CASSLKGGADSYTF. The CDR3 bases that were read are TGTGCCAGCAGCTTAAAGGGGGGGGCAGACTCC.

On this clone: The DNA ends 3 residues before the CDR3 does, and the rest of the CDR3 is filled in from the germline J gene. The chain couples TRBV11-2 to TRBJ1-5; no definite D call. Germline V gene sequence: CDR1 SGHAT, CDR2 FQNNGV. V was trimmed by 5 bases and J by 7 bases, leaving 15 bases between them. This CDR3 contains 14 residues. The sequenced CDR3 bases are TGTGCCAGCAGCCAGGCGGGGTTAGGGCAGCCC. Its translation: CASSQAGLGQP. In full, the CDR3 reads CASSQAGLGQPQHF.

This clone was seen many times. The read gets to within 3 residues of the CDR3 end, and the germline J gene fills in the rest. This rearrangement joins TRBV7-9 to TRBJ2-7; D might be TRBD1 (6 bases). Germline values: CDR1 SEHNR, CDR2 FQNEAQ (reference sequence). CDR3 size: 15 residues. Trimming removed 5 bases from V and 2 bases from J, with 16 bases in between. CDR3 amino acids: CASSTDYRVPYEQYF. The covered CDR3 bases are TGTGCCAGCAGCACAGACTACAGGGTCCCCTACGAG.

This clone was seen at least ten times. The read halts 3 residues ahead of the CDR3 end, with the missing end drawn from the germline J gene. V gene TRBV20-1 combines with J gene TRBJ1-4; TRBD1 aligns across 9 bases. Germline lookup yields CDR1 DFQATT and CDR2 SNEGSKA (reference sequence). CDR3 length equals 14 residues. With V trimmed by 2 bases and J by 8 bases, 6 bases remained unmatched. CDR3 loop: CSARTGGEGEKLFF. The CDR3 DNA, read in part, is TGCAGTGCTAGAACAGGGGGCGAGGGGGAAAAA.

This clone appeared many times. The read is 3 residues too short to cover the CDR3 end, so that end is filled in from the germline J gene. The rearrangement uses TRBV5-4 and TRBJ1-2, with TRBD1 matching over 7 bases. The CDR3 totals 13 residues. Germline CDR1 SGHNT, CDR2 YYREEE (reference sequence). The CDR3 region is CASGTGADRGYTF. The DNA read from the CDR3 is TGTGCCAGCGGCACAGGGGCCGACCGGGGC.

This clone occurred many times. The read ends 3 residues before the CDR3 terminus; that terminus is restored from the germline J gene. The rearrangement uses TRBV30 and TRBJ2-7, with 10 bases that match TRBD1. The CDR3 has 15 residues. The V segment lost 5 bases and the J segment 2 bases; nucleotides outside the gene matches: 9. Germline CDR1 and CDR2: GTSNPN and SVGIG (reference sequence). The covered CDR3 bases are TGTGCCTGGGCAGGTTTCGGGACAGGGGCCTACGAG. This encodes CAWAGFGTGAYE. Given in full, the CDR3 is CAWAGFGTGAYEQYF.

Regarding this clone: Coverage ceases 3 residues before the CDR3 finishes, and the germline J gene fills in the end. This chain connects TRBV18 to TRBJ1-2; TRBD1 agrees at 9 bases. The length of the CDR3 is 15 residues. Germline CDR1 is KGHSH and CDR2 is LQKENI. The junction had 11 bases not matched to a gene; V was cut back by 6 bases and J by 6 bases. Incomplete CDR3 DNA: TGTGCCAGCTCTAGCGCCGGGACAGGGTTGAATGGC. Residues: CASSSAGTGLNG. In full, the CDR3 reads CASSSAGTGLNGYTF. Drawing the rest from reference TRBV18 and TRBJ1-2, the complete variable domain is NAGVMQNPRHLVRRRGQEARLRCSPMKGHSHVYWYRQLPEEGLKFMVYLQKENIIDESGMPKERFSAEFPKEGPSILRIQQVVRGDSAAYFCASSSAGTGLNGYTFGSGTRLTVV.

The DNA read from the CDR3 is TGTGCCACAAAGGAGGCGGGTTATCAGCCC. This sequence encodes CATKEAGYQP. In full, the CDR3 reads CATKEAGYQPQHF. The chain recombines TRBV19 with TRBJ1-5; D gene unclear. The observed sequence ends 3 residues before the CDR3 terminus, with the missing tail filled in from the germline J gene. The length of the CDR3 is 13 residues. V shed 10 bases and J shed 5 bases, with 15 bases lying between them. Germline V gene lookup returns CDR1 LNHDA and CDR2 SQIVND (reference sequence).

This clone was recorded many times. The read terminates 3 residues ahead of where the CDR3 ends, so the germline J gene completes it. The gene calls are TRBV29-1 and TRBJ2-1, with 12 bases matching TRBD2. The CDR3 contains 16 residues. Germline V gene sequence: CDR1 SQVTM, CDR2 ANQGSEA. The V gene end was trimmed by 1 base and the J gene end by 8 bases; junction bases not matched to a gene: 9. Incomplete CDR3 DNA: TGCAGCGTTGAAGGGCTAGCGGGAGGGCTTGGTGATGAG. Encoded protein: CSVEGLAGGLGDE. The CDR3 as a whole reads CSVEGLAGGLGDEQFF.

This clone was seen more than once but under ten times. The junction departs from the called germline gene at one end, perhaps through a read error. Read sequence stops 3 residues before the CDR3 end, and the germline J gene provides the missing end. The chain is built from TRBV5-1 and TRBJ2-3, with D unclear. The CDR3 contains 16 residues. Per the germline V gene, CDR1 is SGHRS and CDR2 is YFSETQ. The CDR3 DNA, read in part, is TGCGCCAGTAGCTTGGATCGGGTCGTAAGACGGGATACG. Amino acids: CASSLDRVVRRDT. The whole CDR3 protein reads CASSLDRVVRRDTQYF.